Each of the 30 T cell receptor beta chains below was sequenced from the same sample in a study of blood T cell repertoires in COVID-19. Clones were read by immunoSEQ multiplex PCR, and TCRdb kept only the in-frame ones, dropping some. The repertoire holds a few hundred thousand clones, with approximately 80% as singletons. Sequenced input: peripheral blood. Receptors originate from a woman aged 45-65 years with active or convalescent COVID-19.

The chain couples TRBV18 to TRBJ2-3, with D possibly matching TRBD2 (5 bases). With 3 bases removed from V and 4 bases from J, the gap between germline ends came to 14 bases. CDR3 length: 15 residues. Germline CDR1 KGHSH, CDR2 LQKENI. The CDR3 nucleotides read TGTGCCAGCTCACCCCGCGGAGCGGAGGCAGATACGCAGTATTTT. Amino acids: CASSPRGAEADTQYF.

The V call is TRBV4-2, the J call TRBJ2-1; 9 bases are shared with TRBD2. This CDR3 has 13 amino acids. Germline CDR1 and CDR2: LGHNA and YNFKEQ. V lost 6 bases, J lost 8 bases, and 5 bases stayed unmatched. CDR3 in amino acids: CASRDSGSHEQFF. CDR3 nucleotides: TGTGCCAGCAGGGATAGCGGGAGCCATGAGCAGTTCTTC.

A few counts support this clone. CDR3 loop: CASSSGQRNQPQHF. Here the CDR3 DNA reads TGTGCCAGCAGTTCCGGACAGCGCAATCAGCCCCAGCATTTT. The rearrangement joins TRBV28 to TRBJ1-5; tentatively, D is TRBD1 (6 bases). The ends were cut back, 4 bases at V and 2 bases at J, with 9 bases in the middle. The CDR3 sequence is 14 residues long. Germline-derived CDR1 and CDR2 are MDHEN and SYDVKM. The full variable domain, with the rest looked up from reference TRBV28 and TRBJ1-5, is DVKVTQSSRYLVKRTGEKVFLECVQDMDHENMFWYRQDPGLGLRLIYFSYDVKMKEKGDIPEGYSVSREKKERFSLILESASTNQTSMYLCASSSGQRNQPQHFGDGTRLSIL.

In this sample, this clone turned up many times. This chain connects TRBV3-1 (or the pseudogene TRBV3-2) to TRBJ2-2, with 8 bases that match TRBD2. The CDR3 totals 15 residues. V shed 6 bases and J 0 bases; nucleotides not matched to a gene: 3. CDR1 LGHDT and CDR2 YNNKEL come from the germline V gene (reference sequence). CDR3 nucleotide sequence: TGTGCCAGCAGATTTAGCGGGGCGAACACCGGGGAGCTGTTTTTT. This gives the protein CASRFSGANTGELFF.

This clone has only a few counts. The chain carries TRBV15 and TRBJ1-2; 11 bases fit TRBD1. V shed 5 bases and J 5 bases; nucleotides not matched to a gene: 4. Germline loops: CDR1 LNHNV, CDR2 YYDKDF (reference sequence). The CDR3 runs to 14 residues. Here the CDR3 DNA reads TGTGCCACCAGCGGACAGGGGGCGGAATATGGCTACACCTTC. Its protein is CATSGQGAEYGYTF. Variable domain in full (rest from reference TRBV15 and TRBJ1-2): DAMVIQNPRYQVTQFGKPVTLSCSQTLNHNVMYWYQQKSSQAPKLLFHYYDKDFNNEADTPDNFQSRRPNTSFCFLDIRSPGLGDTAMYLCATSGQGAEYGYTFGSGTRLTVV.

The chain has TRBV6-5 and TRBJ2-6, with D hard to call. Germline assignment: CDR1 MNHEY and CDR2 SVGAGI. Trimming shortened V by 2 bases and J by 0 bases, and 8 bases separated the two germline ends. The CDR3 is 16 residues long. The CDR3 DNA sequence: TGTGCCAGCAGTTACACGAGGCACTCTGGGGCCAACGTCCTGACTTTC. It translates to CASSYTRHSGANVLTF.

This chain links TRBV30 with TRBJ1-5; 9 bases align to TRBD1. Trimming cost V 5 bases and J 4 bases; bases outside gene matches: 0. The CDR3 loop spans 12 amino acids. CDR1 and CDR2 from the germline V gene are GTSNPN and SVGIG (reference sequence). The CDR3 here is CAWDRGNQPQHF. CDR3 DNA: TGTGCCTGGGACAGGGGGAATCAGCCCCAGCATTTT.

The V call is TRBV28, the J call TRBJ1-3; D uncertain. V gave up 7 bases and J gave up 0 bases, with 13 bases separating them. CDR1 and CDR2 (germline): MDHEN, SYDVKM. The CDR3 sequence is 15 residues long. The CDR3: CASIGPSSSGNTIYF. The CDR3 DNA reads as TGTGCCAGCATCGGTCCGTCGAGCTCTGGAAACACCATATATTTT. The full variable domain, in which reference TRBV28 and TRBJ1-3 provide the parts outside the CDR3, is DVKVTQSSRYLVKRTGEKVFLECVQDMDHENMFWYRQDPGLGLRLIYFSYDVKMKEKGDIPEGYSVSREKKERFSLILESASTNQTSMYLCASIGPSSSGNTIYFGEGSWLTVV.

The J gene is TRBJ2-1, the V gene TRBV23-1, with 12 nucleotides matching TRBD2. TRBV23-1 qualifies as an ORF whose function is uncertain. V was pared by 4 bases and J by 0 bases, with 10 bases of the junction left unmatched. The CDR3 consists of 19 residues. The CDR3 region is CASSLDILAGGSSYNEQFF. DNA of the CDR3: TGCGCCAGCAGTCTTGATATTCTAGCGGGAGGGAGCTCCTACAATGAGCAGTTCTTC.

V gene TRBV28 combines with J gene TRBJ1-1; 8 bases match TRBD1. The CDR3 has 15 amino acids. J lost 4 bases, V lost 2 bases, and 6 bases had no gene match. Germline loops: CDR1 MDHEN, CDR2 SYDVKM. CDR3 amino acids: CASSLRTGLATEAFF. CDR3 in DNA: TGTGCCAGCAGTTTAAGGACAGGGCTGGCCACTGAAGCTTTCTTT.

V usage is TRBV28 and J usage is TRBJ2-2; D gene uncertain. The CDR3 contains 13 residues. The V end lost 3 bases, the J end lost 7 bases, and 9 bases lay between the germline ends. Germline CDR1 reads MDHEN; CDR2 reads SYDVKM. CDR3 protein: CASSLPLGGELFF. Written as DNA, the CDR3 is TGTGCCAGCAGTTTGCCCCTAGGCGGGGAGCTGTTTTTT.

This clone was seen just once. The V and J genes are TRBV9 and TRBJ2-1, with D uncertain. Trimming shortened V by 0 bases and J by 9 bases, and 13 bases separated the two germline ends. CDR3 length: 14 amino acids. The germline gives CDR1 SGDLS, CDR2 YYNGEE. The CDR3, as DNA: TGTGCCAGCAGCGTAGCTACGGAGTTAGGTGAGCAGTTCTTC. This translates into CASSVATELGEQFF.

The J gene is TRBJ1-5, the V gene TRBV24-1; D unclear. V was trimmed by 9 bases and J by 5 bases, leaving 10 bases between them. This CDR3 spans 12 amino acids. CDR1 and CDR2 from the germline V gene are KGHDR and SFDVKD. CDR3 amino acids: CATGRRDQPQHF. For the CDR3, the DNA is TGTGCCACCGGTCGGCGGGATCAGCCCCAGCATTTT.

The V gene is TRBV5-1, the J gene TRBJ2-1; the match to TRBD2 covers 9 bases. Germline-derived CDR1 and CDR2 are SGHRS and YFSETQ. This CDR3 contains 16 residues. The V segment lost 4 bases and the J segment 6 bases; nucleotides outside the gene matches: 11. The CDR3 coding sequence is TGCGCCAGCAGCCAAATGGCTAGCGGGACCTCCAATGAGCAGTTCTTC. It is translated as CASSQMASGTSNEQFF.

This clone was counted only a few times. The rearrangement uses TRBV29-1 and TRBJ2-7, with D perhaps TRBD2 (6 bases). V was shortened by 7 bases and J by 0 bases, with 16 bases between the two germline ends. CDR3 length: 14 residues. Looked up from germline, CDR1 is SQVTM and CDR2 is ANQGSEA. The CDR3 nucleotides are TGCAGCGCGACCGGGACTTTTACCTCCTACGAGCAGTACTTC. This gives the protein CSATGTFTSYEQYF.

J is TRBJ2-1 and V is TRBV13; D is uncertain. CDR3 length: 12 residues. Germline V gene sequence: CDR1 PRHDT, CDR2 FYEKMQ (reference sequence). Trimming removed 4 bases from V and 9 bases from J, with 10 bases in between. The CDR3 nucleotides are TGTGCCAGCAGCTATTTGCGAGGTGAGCAGTTCTTC. It specifies CASSYLRGEQFF.

The gene calls are TRBV24-1 and TRBJ1-6; D gene unclear. The germline V gene encodes CDR1 KGHDR and CDR2 SFDVKD. CDR3 length equals 16 residues. The V end was cut by 2 bases, the J end by 14 bases, with 21 bases between. CDR3 region: CATSDSSGEPIRSLHF. The CDR3 DNA sequence: TGTGCCACCAGTGATTCGTCCGGGGAGCCGATCAGGTCCCTCCACTTT.

This clone was recorded a few times. This may be a read error, as it is one base from a much larger clone. The chain is built from TRBV6-5 and TRBJ2-7, with 11 bases identical to TRBD2. CDR1 is MNHEY and CDR2 is SVGAGI in the germline V gene. V trimming: 6 bases; J trimming: 1 base; junction bases outside the gene matches: 2. The CDR3 has 14 residues. The DNA of the CDR3 is TGTGCCAGCAGCTTAGCGGGAGGGTCCTACGAGCAGTACTTC. It translates to CASSLAGGSYEQYF.

The chain is built from TRBV5-1 and TRBJ2-5; 14 bases are a match to TRBD2. The CDR3 contains 18 residues. J gave up 4 bases and V 0 bases, and 8 bases lay outside the gene matches. The germline CDR1 and CDR2 sequences are SGHRS and YFSETQ. CDR3 in amino acids: CASSLAGTSGRWRETQYF. In DNA form, the CDR3 reads TGCGCCAGCAGCTTGGCCGGGACTAGCGGGAGATGGAGAGAGACCCAGTACTTC.

The chain links TRBV25-1 to TRBJ2-1; D might be TRBD1 (6 bases). Germline loops: CDR1 MGHDK, CDR2 SYGVNS. Deletions cut 5 bases from V and 4 bases from J, with 12 bases between. CDR3 length: 14 amino acids. The CDR3 DNA is TGTGCCAGCAGTCACTCCGGGACATACAATGAGCAGTTCTTC. Protein: CASSHSGTYNEQFF.

This chain joins TRBV7-9 and TRBJ2-1; TRBD2 agrees at 8 bases. The CDR3 is 15 amino acids. CDR1 and CDR2 (germline): SEHNR, FQNEAQ (reference sequence). The V gene end was trimmed by 5 bases and the J gene end by 4 bases; junction bases not matched to a gene: 7. Here the CDR3 reads CASSGTSGPYNEQFF. In DNA, the CDR3 is TGTGCCAGCAGCGGTACTAGCGGACCTTACAATGAGCAGTTCTTC.

The J gene is TRBJ2-7, the V gene TRBV5-1; no firm D call. Trimming stripped 5 bases from V and 5 bases from J, with 17 bases between. Germline V CDR1 and CDR2: SGHRS, YFSETQ. This CDR3 comprises 14 residues. The CDR3 spells CASRELLESHEQYF. As DNA, the CDR3 is TGCGCCAGCAGGGAGCTCCTGGAGTCCCACGAGCAGTACTTC.

The V call is TRBV28, the J call TRBJ2-1, with D possibly matching TRBD2 (6 bases). CDR1 and CDR2 from the germline V gene are MDHEN and SYDVKM. Trimming left V 2 bases short and J 2 bases short, with 7 bases between. CDR3 length equals 14 residues. CDR3 sequence reads: CASSLRLAYNEQFF. The CDR3 DNA is TGTGCCAGCAGTTTAAGACTAGCCTACAATGAGCAGTTCTTC.

This clone was counted a few times. The chain uses TRBV7-8 and TRBJ2-1; 9 bases are a match to TRBD2. J was trimmed by 7 bases and V by 4 bases; bases with no gene match: 8. The CDR3 extends over 15 amino acids. Germline V lookup: CDR1 SGHVS, CDR2 FQNEAQ. The CDR3 nucleotides read TGTGCCAGCAGCTCGCGGGAGGGATTCGGGAATGAGCAGTTCTTC. Protein: CASSSREGFGNEQFF.

V is TRBV18 and J is TRBJ1-5; 7 bases are shared with TRBD1. Germline CDR1 is KGHSH and CDR2 is LQKENI. V gave up 6 bases and J gave up 0 bases; unmatched junction bases: 5. The CDR3 contains 15 residues. The CDR3 nucleotides are TGTGCCAGCTCTCAGACAGGGCCTAGCAATCAGCCCCAGCATTTT. This encodes CASSQTGPSNQPQHF.

The chain couples TRBV14 to TRBJ1-1, with D hard to call. The V and J ends lost 0 bases and 6 bases respectively, with 11 bases between them. CDR3 length: 14 amino acids. Germline values: CDR1 SGHDN, CDR2 FVKESK. CDR3 residues: CASSQDEARAEAFF. The CDR3 region has the DNA TGTGCCAGCAGCCAAGATGAAGCAAGAGCTGAAGCTTTCTTT.

For the CDR3, the DNA is TGTGCCAGTAGCAAGCAAACTAACTATGGCTACACCTTC. It yields the protein CASSKQTNYGYTF. The chain is built from TRBV19 and TRBJ1-2; D remains unclear. V dropped 6 bases and J dropped 0 bases, with 8 bases sitting between them. CDR1 and CDR2 (germline): LNHDA, SQIVND (reference sequence). This CDR3 is built from 13 residues.

The rearrangement links TRBV10-3 to TRBJ1-5; D is unresolved. The germline gives CDR1 ENHRY, CDR2 SYGVKD. CDR3 length equals 15 residues. V lost 3 bases and J lost 0, with 9 bases in between. The CDR3 sequence: CAISDRQASNQPQHF. The CDR3, as DNA: TGTGCCATCAGTGACAGGCAGGCTAGCAATCAGCCCCAGCATTTT.

CDR3 coding DNA: TGTGCCAGCAGCCCAGGAAGATACTATGGCTACACCTTC. The encoded protein is CASSPGRYYGYTF. V usage is TRBV7-9 and J usage is TRBJ1-2; D gene uncertain. Germline values: CDR1 SEHNR, CDR2 FQNEAQ (reference sequence). The CDR3 contains 13 residues. The V gene lost 5 bases and the J gene lost 3 bases, with 10 bases spanning the gap.

The CDR3 DNA is TGTGCCAGCAGTCCGGGAACCACCCCCTCCAGCGAGCAGTACTTC. Encoded protein: CASSPGTTPSSEQYF. The rearrangement uses TRBV27 and TRBJ2-7; TRBD2 is a possible D gene (5 bases). Looked up from germline, CDR1 is MNHEY and CDR2 is SMNVEV (reference sequence). V was trimmed by 5 bases and J by 6 bases, leaving 20 bases between them. This CDR3 contains 15 residues.